The text below deals with one T cell receptor (beta chain). This record comes from a study of blood T cell repertoires in COVID-19. Assay: immunoSEQ multiplex PCR; the TCRdb copy retains only in-frame clones and omits some. The repertoire includes roughly 99,000 clones, roughly 90% of them detected once, and roughly 4.9% sits in the top ten. Sample: peripheral blood. The receptor was derived from a man in his forties with active or convalescent COVID-19.

The CDR3: CARSHDRGDHSNQPQHF. CDR3 DNA sequence: TGTGCCAGAAGCCATGACAGGGGGGACCATAGCAATCAGCCCCAGCATTTT. The chain couples TRBV5-3 to TRBJ1-5; 9 nucleotides align to TRBD1. TRBV5-3 is known as an ORF, though its function is uncertain. V was clipped by 4 bases and J by 0 bases; unmatched bases: 8. The CDR3 spans 17 residues.